Listed here are 8 T cell receptor beta chains from one sample, sequenced in a study of shared T cell receptors in the human thymus. This table comes from immunoSEQ multiplex PCR, and its TCRdb copy is limited to in-frame clones, with some not included. In the table there are roughly 410,000 clones, over 90% of which are singletons. Sequenced input: thymocytes. These receptors originate from a human donor.

The chain couples TRBV30 to TRBJ1-2, with 10 nucleotides matching TRBD1. V was clipped by 3 bases and J by 8 bases; unmatched bases: 3. CDR1 and CDR2 (germline): GTSNPN, SVGIG (reference sequence). The CDR3 consists of 12 residues. CDR3: CAWRDRGNGYTF. The CDR3 nucleotides read TGTGCCTGGAGGGACAGGGGGAACGGCTACACCTTC.

The V gene is TRBV18, the J gene TRBJ2-3; 11 bases line up with TRBD2. V was clipped by 4 bases and J by 3 bases; unmatched bases: 9. The germline V gene encodes CDR1 KGHSH and CDR2 LQKENI. CDR3 length: 17 residues. CDR3 bases: TGTGCCAGCTCACTAGCGGGAGGGCCCTCCTTAACAGATACGCAGTATTTT. Its protein is CASSLAGGPSLTDTQYF.

The count of this clone is one. The chain links TRBV29-1 to TRBJ1-1; D is possibly TRBD1 (6 bases). The CDR3 runs to 14 residues. V dropped 3 bases and J dropped 1 base, with 12 bases sitting between them. Germline values: CDR1 SQVTM, CDR2 ANQGSEA. This chain's CDR3 is CSVDGAGENTEAFF. CDR3 sequence (DNA): TGCAGCGTTGATGGGGCAGGGGAGAACACTGAAGCTTTCTTT.

There are a few counts of this clone. The gene calls are TRBV4-3 and TRBJ2-1, with 12 bases aligning to TRBD2. V lost 4 bases and J lost 6; bases outside the gene matches: 4. The CDR3 contains 15 residues. The germline CDR1 and CDR2 sequences are LGHNA and YSLEER. CDR3 sequence: CASSPGLAGPNEQFF. CDR3 in DNA: TGCGCCAGCAGCCCCGGACTAGCGGGACCCAATGAGCAGTTCTTC.

The rearrangement uses TRBV28 and TRBJ2-7, with a possible D match to TRBD2 (6 bases). This CDR3 is 16 amino acids long. V lost 3 bases and J 0 bases, leaving 15 bases between the germline ends. Germline V CDR1 and CDR2: MDHEN, SYDVKM. The CDR3 sequence is CASSFPGREVSYEQYF. The CDR3 bases are TGTGCCAGCAGTTTTCCGGGGCGGGAAGTCTCCTACGAGCAGTACTTC.

The rearrangement joins TRBV19 to TRBJ1-5; the match to TRBD1 covers 9 bases. With V trimmed by 6 bases and J by 4 bases, 10 bases remained unmatched. Germline V gives CDR1 LNHDA, CDR2 SQIVND (reference sequence). CDR3 length: 16 amino acids. In DNA form, the CDR3 reads TGTGCCAGTAGGAGGGACAGGGAAAGGGGTAATCAGCCCCAGCATTTT. Translating gives CASRRDRERGNQPQHF.

The chain combines TRBV19 with TRBJ1-5, with TRBD1 matching 9 bases. Germline assignment: CDR1 LNHDA and CDR2 SQIVND (reference sequence). The CDR3 is 17 residues long. Trimming at V came to 8 bases and at J to 0 bases, leaving 11 bases not matched to a gene. CDR3 bases: TGTGCCAGTCACCGGGACAGGGAAGGGTTTAGCAATCAGCCCCAGCATTTT. Its protein is CASHRDREGFSNQPQHF.

The chain combines TRBV7-2 with TRBJ2-7, with D possibly matching TRBD1 (6 bases). V lost 7 bases to trimming and J lost 6 bases, with 25 bases between them. Germline V gene data show CDR1 as SGHTA and CDR2 as FQGNSA. The CDR3 runs 16 residues. CDR3 in amino acids: CASTPTSGTSQCEQYF. For the CDR3, the DNA is TGTGCCAGCACCCCGACTTCCGGGACAAGCCAGTGCGAGCAGTACTTC.